Listed here is a single TCR beta chain. Its target is not known. This sample stems from a study of cytomegalovirus exposure and HLA in healthy donors. General study results and limits: Productive rates of about 87% or about 30% were seen for most TCR beta V segments in an earlier analysis. TCR beta sequences numbering around 15,000 were associated with HLA alleles at 0.05 false discovery rate in a later analysis. It has been reported that TCR beta sequences accurately predicted the HLA-A and HLA-B alleles of most subjects. The study recorded about 150 TCR beta chains that were cytomegalovirus-associated.

Germline CDR1 SGDLS, CDR2 YYNGEE. The CDR3 covers 13 residues. V gave up 3 bases and J gave up 6 bases, with 12 bases separating them. Amplification used 60 Vbeta primers and 13 Jbeta primers. The table came from immunoSEQ multiplex PCR; TCRdb's copy has only in-frame clones and leaves some out. This sample yields more than 150,000 clones, of which roughly 84% are seen a single time; around 0.27% belongs to the top ten. The TCR comes from a boy aged 5 to 17 in good health and CMV-seronegative. Sample: PBMCs. V gene TRBV9 combines with J gene TRBJ1-1; maybe TRBD1 (5 bases). CDR3 amino acids: CASSAGGYPEAFF. CDR3 DNA: TGTGCCAGCAGCGCCGGGGGATACCCTGAAGCTTTCTTT.